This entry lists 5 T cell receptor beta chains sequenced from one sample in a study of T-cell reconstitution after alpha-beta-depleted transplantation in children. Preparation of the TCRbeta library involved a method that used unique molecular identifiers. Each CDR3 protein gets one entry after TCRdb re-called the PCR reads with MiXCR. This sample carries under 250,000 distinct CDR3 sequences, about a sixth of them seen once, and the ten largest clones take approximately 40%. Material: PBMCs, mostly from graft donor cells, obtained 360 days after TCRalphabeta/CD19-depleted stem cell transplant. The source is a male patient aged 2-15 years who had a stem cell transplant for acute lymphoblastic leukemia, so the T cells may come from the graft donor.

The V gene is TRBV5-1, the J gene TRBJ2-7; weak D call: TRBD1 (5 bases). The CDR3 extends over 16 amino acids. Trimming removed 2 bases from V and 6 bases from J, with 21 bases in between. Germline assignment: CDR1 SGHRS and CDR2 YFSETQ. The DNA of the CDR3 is TGCGCCAGCAGCTTCCAGAGGACACACTTGATGGGCGAGCAGTACTTC. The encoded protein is CASSFQRTHLMGEQYF. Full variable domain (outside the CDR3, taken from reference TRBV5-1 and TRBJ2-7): KAGVTQTPRYLIKTRGQQVTLSCSPISGHRSVSWYQQTPGQGLQFLFEYFSETQRNKGNFPGRFSGRQFSNSRSEMNVSTLELGDSALYLCASSFQRTHLMGEQYFGPGTRLTVT.

CDR3 region: CASSRDKSFEKLFF. The DNA for the CDR3 is TGTGCCAGCAGCCGGGACAAGTCCTTTGAAAAACTGTTTTTT. J is TRBJ1-4 and V is TRBV7-2; the D gene is possibly TRBD1 (6 bases). The germline gives CDR1 SGHTA, CDR2 FQGNSA. With 5 bases removed from V and 7 bases from J, the gap between germline ends came to 14 bases. The CDR3 is 14 residues long.

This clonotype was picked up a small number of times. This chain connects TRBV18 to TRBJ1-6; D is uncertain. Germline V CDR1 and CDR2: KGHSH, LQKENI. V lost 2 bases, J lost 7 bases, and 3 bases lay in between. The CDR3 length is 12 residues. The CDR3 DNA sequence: TGTGCCAGCTCACCAGGAAATTCACCCCTCCACTTT. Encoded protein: CASSPGNSPLHF.

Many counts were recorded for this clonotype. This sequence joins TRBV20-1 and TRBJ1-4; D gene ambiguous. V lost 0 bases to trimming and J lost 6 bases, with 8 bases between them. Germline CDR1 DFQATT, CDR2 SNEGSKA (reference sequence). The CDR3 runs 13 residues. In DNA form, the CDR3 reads TGCAGTGCTAGAGATCTCACGGATGAAAAACTGTTTTTT. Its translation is CSARDLTDEKLFF.

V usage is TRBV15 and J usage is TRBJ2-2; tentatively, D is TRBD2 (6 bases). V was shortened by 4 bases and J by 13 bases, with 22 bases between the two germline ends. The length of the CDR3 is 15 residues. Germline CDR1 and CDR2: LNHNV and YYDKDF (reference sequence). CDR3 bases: TGTGCCACCAGCAAAAGGGACTCTCCAGCACAGGTGCTGTTTTTT. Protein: CATSKRDSPAQVLFF.